Following are 12 T cell receptor beta chains from one sample sequenced in a study of T cells in Graves' hyperthyroidism and ophthalmopathy. Amplified regions were TCR beta CDR3 sequences from RNA transcripts. The TCR CDR3 first-round RT-PCR relied on the HTBI primer set. TCRdb re-analysed the multiplex PCR reads in MiXCR, keeping a single row per CDR3 protein. The repertoire holds under 130,000 distinct CDR3 sequences, around 50% seen once, with 26% in the top ten. Sequenced material: blood. The receptors come from a man aged 35 to 55 with Graves' hyperthyroidism.

This clonotype occurred many times. The rearrangement links TRBV5-8 to TRBJ1-2; D possibly corresponds to TRBD1 (5 bases). Trimming pared 0 bases from V and 4 bases from J, leaving 13 bases between. Germline lookup yields CDR1 SGHTS and CDR2 YDEGEE. This CDR3 is 15 amino acids long. The CDR3 region is CASSLAGQGTYGYTF. The DNA for the CDR3 is TGTGCCAGCAGCTTGGCAGGGCAGGGTACCTATGGCTACACCTTC. The full variable domain, completed using reference TRBV5-8 and TRBJ1-2, is EAGVTQSPTHLIKTRGQQATLRCSPISGHTSVYWYQQALGLGLQFLLWYDEGEERNRGNFPPRFSGRQFPNYSSELNVNALELEDSALYLCASSLAGQGTYGYTFGSGTRLTVV.

Regarding this clonotype: An end of the junction differs from the germline gene, which may be a read error. The CDR3 DNA is TGTGCCAGCAGCTTAGCGGGAGGTAACAATGGCTACACCTTC. As protein: CASSLAGGNNGYTF. The V gene is TRBV7-6, the J gene TRBJ1-2; D uncertain. Looked up from germline, CDR1 is SGHVS and CDR2 is FNYEAQ. The CDR3 runs 14 residues.

The chain recombines TRBV20-1 with TRBJ2-7, with 9 bases fitting TRBD2. Per germline, CDR1 DFQATT and CDR2 SNEGSKA (reference sequence). This CDR3 spans 14 amino acids. Losses at the gene ends were 3 bases for V and 0 bases for J; bases not matched to a gene: 3. CDR3 nucleotide sequence: TGCAGTGCTAGGGGGCGGGAGGGCTCCTACGAGCAGTACTTC. Translated, it gives CSARGREGSYEQYF.

The chain combines TRBV10-1 with TRBJ2-3, with TRBD2 matching 12 bases. V trimming: 8 bases; J trimming: 4 bases; junction bases outside the gene matches: 4. The germline V gene has CDR1 WNHNN and CDR2 SYGVQD (reference sequence). The CDR3 length is 14 residues. The CDR3 DNA follows: TGCGCCAGCTCTAGCGGGGGGGCGGCAGATACGCAGTATTTT. Amino acid sequence: CASSSGGAADTQYF.

For this clonotype: This may stem from a read error, because a much larger clone lies one nucleotide away. This rearrangement joins TRBV9 to TRBJ2-3; 7 bases fit TRBD2. Germline CDR1 SGDLS, CDR2 YYNGEE. The CDR3 has 20 residues. The junction had 20 bases not matched to a gene; V was cut back by 0 bases and J by 4 bases. The CDR3 sequence is CASSVEIPPGRAGDADTQYF. For the CDR3, the DNA is TGTGCCAGCAGCGTAGAGATCCCCCCCGGCCGCGCGGGGGACGCAGATACGCAGTATTTT.

This clonotype showed up many times. The chain couples TRBV4-1 to TRBJ1-1, with 8 nucleotides matching TRBD1. The CDR3 has 15 amino acids. J was trimmed by 6 bases and V by 3 bases; bases with no gene match: 9. The germline CDR1 and CDR2 sequences are MGHRA and YSYEKL. Written as DNA, the CDR3 is TGCGCCAGCAGCCAGGAGACAGGGGAGATCTCTGAAGCTTTCTTT. Translation gives CASSQETGEISEAFF.

The chain combines TRBV27 with TRBJ2-7, with a tentative D call TRBD1 (7 bases). This CDR3 is 15 amino acids long. V was clipped by 5 bases and J by 3 bases, with 17 bases between them. Per the germline V gene, CDR1 is MNHEY and CDR2 is SMNVEV (reference sequence). Written as DNA, the CDR3 is TGTGCCAGCAGTAGCTACAGGGGACTTAGCTACGAGCAGTACTTC. Amino acids: CASSSYRGLSYEQYF.

The genes are TRBV11-3 and TRBJ2-1; a weak D match, TRBD2 (5 bases). The CDR3 contains 16 residues. Deletions cut 5 bases from V and 7 bases from J, with 21 bases between. Germline CDR1 reads SGHNT; CDR2 reads YENEEA. The CDR3: CASSQATRWPGNEQFF. The CDR3, as DNA: TGTGCCAGCAGCCAAGCTACTAGATGGCCGGGGAATGAGCAGTTCTTC.

This clonotype occurred many times. This rearrangement joins TRBV2 to TRBJ2-7; D is unclear. Looked up from germline, CDR1 is SNHLY and CDR2 is FYNNEI. The CDR3 contains 13 residues. V lost 5 bases to trimming and J lost 4 bases, with 12 bases between them. CDR3 protein: CASSQGRRYEQYF. The CDR3 coding sequence is TGTGCCAGCAGTCAAGGACGGAGATACGAGCAGTACTTC.

The table lists this clonotype with many counts. V gene TRBV5-8 combines with J gene TRBJ1-2; D might be TRBD1 (6 bases). This CDR3 comprises 14 residues. Trimming took off 0 bases at V and 5 bases at J, with 11 bases between the two ends. Germline lookup yields CDR1 SGHTS and CDR2 YDEGEE. CDR3 nucleotide sequence: TGTGCCAGCAGCTTGGGTCTGACAGGATATGGCTACACCTTC. It encodes CASSLGLTGYGYTF.

V and J are TRBV14 and TRBJ1-4; D gene ambiguous. The V gene's germline CDR1 is SGHDN and CDR2 FVKESK. Deletions cut 8 bases from V and 1 base from J, with 11 bases between. The CDR3 covers 14 residues. This CDR3 reads CASSITVTNEKLFF. In nucleotides, the CDR3 is TGTGCCAGCTCAATTACTGTAACTAATGAAAAACTGTTTTTT.

About this clonotype: A much larger clone is a single base away; this may be a read error. Lacking the conserved final phenylalanine or tryptophan, this CDR3 likely reflects a read error. This chain joins TRBV13 and TRBJ1-1; TRBD1 is a possible D gene (6 bases). Trimming took 6 bases from V and 5 from J, leaving 19 bases between them. There are 15 residues in the CDR3. The germline gives CDR1 PRHDT, CDR2 FYEKMQ (reference sequence). CDR3 amino acids: CASRVLGGRGTEAFS. The CDR3 DNA is TGTGCCAGCAGGGTCCTAGGGGGGCGGGGTACTGAAGCTTTCTCT.